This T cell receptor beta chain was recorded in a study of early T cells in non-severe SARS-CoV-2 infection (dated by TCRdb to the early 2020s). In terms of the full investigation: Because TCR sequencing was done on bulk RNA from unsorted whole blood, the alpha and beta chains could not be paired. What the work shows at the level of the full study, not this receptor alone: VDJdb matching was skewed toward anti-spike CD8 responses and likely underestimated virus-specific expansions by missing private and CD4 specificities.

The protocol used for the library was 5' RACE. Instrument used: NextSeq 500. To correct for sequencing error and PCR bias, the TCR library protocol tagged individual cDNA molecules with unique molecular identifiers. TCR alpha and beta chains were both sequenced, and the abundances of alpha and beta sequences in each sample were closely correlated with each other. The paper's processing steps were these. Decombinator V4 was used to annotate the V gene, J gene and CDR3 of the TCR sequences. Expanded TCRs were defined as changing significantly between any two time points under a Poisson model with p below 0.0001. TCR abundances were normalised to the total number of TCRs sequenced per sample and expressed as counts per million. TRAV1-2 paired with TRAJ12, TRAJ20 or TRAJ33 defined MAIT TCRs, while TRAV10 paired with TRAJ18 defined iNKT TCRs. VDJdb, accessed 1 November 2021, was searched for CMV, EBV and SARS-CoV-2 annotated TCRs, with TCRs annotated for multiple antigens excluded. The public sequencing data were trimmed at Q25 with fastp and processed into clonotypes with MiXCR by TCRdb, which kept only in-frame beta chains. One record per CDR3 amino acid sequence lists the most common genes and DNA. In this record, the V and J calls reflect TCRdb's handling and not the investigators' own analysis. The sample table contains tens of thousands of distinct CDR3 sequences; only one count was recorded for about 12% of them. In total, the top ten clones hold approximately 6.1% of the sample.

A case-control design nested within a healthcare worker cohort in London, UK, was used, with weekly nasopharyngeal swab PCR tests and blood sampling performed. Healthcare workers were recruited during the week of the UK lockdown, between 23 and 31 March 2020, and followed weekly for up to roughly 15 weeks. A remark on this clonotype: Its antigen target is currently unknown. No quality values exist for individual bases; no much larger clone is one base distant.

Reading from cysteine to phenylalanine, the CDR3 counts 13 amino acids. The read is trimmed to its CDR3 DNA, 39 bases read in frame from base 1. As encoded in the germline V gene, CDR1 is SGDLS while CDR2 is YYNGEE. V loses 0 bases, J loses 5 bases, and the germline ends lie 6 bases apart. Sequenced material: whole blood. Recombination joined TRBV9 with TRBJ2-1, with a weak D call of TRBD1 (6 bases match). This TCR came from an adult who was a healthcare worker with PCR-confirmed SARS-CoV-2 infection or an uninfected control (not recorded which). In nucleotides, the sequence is TGTGCCAGCAGCGTAGCAGGGGACAATGAGCAGTTCTTC. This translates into CASSVAGDNEQFF.